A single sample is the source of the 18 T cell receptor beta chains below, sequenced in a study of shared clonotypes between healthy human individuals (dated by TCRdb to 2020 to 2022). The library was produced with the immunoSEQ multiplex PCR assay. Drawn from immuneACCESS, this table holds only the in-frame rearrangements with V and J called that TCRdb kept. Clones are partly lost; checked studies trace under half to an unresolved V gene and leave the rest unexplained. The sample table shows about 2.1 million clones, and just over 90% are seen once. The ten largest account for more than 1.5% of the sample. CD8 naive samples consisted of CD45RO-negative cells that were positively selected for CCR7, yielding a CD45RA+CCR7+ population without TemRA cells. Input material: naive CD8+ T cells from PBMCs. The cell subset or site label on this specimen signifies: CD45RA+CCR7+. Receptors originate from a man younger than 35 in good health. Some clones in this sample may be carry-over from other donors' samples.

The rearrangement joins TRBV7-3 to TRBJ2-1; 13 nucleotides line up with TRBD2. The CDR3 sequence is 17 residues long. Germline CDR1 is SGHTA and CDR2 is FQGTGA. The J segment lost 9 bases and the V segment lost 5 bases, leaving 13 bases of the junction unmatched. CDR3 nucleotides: TGTGCCAGCAGCCGCACTAGCGGGAGGGCAAGTGTGGGTGAGCAGTTCTTC. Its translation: CASSRTSGRASVGEQFF.

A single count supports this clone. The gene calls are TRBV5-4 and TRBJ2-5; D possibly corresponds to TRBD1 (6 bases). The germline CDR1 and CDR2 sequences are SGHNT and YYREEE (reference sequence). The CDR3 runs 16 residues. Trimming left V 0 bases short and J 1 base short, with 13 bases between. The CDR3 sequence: CASSLVPGELQETQYF. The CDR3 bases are TGTGCCAGCAGCTTGGTCCCAGGGGAACTCCAAGAGACCCAGTACTTC.

CDR3 in amino acids: CASRRDQSREGEQYF. The CDR3 bases are TGTGCCAGCAGGCGGGACCAAAGTCGTGAAGGCGAGCAGTACTTC. V gene TRBV2 combines with J gene TRBJ2-7, with D perhaps matching TRBD2 (6 bases). V lost 6 bases and J lost 6, with 21 bases in between. This CDR3 has 15 amino acids. The germline V gene encodes CDR1 SNHLY and CDR2 FYNNEI.

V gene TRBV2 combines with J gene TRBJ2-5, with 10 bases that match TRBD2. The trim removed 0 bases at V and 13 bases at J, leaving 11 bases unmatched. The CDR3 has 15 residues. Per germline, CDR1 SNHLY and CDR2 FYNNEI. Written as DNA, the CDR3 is TGTGCCAGCAGTGAAGCGCGGGCTAGCGGGGGCTCCTTGTACTTC. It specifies CASSEARASGGSLYF.

CDR3 protein: CASSQPGTGQETQYF. DNA of the CDR3: TGCGCCAGCAGCCAACCCGGGACAGGACAAGAGACCCAGTACTTC. The rearrangement uses TRBV4-1 and TRBJ2-5; TRBD1 matches at 8 bases. Germline V gene data show CDR1 as MGHRA and CDR2 as YSYEKL. The CDR3 extends over 15 amino acids. Unmatched junction bases numbered 4, after V lost 2 bases and J lost 2 bases.

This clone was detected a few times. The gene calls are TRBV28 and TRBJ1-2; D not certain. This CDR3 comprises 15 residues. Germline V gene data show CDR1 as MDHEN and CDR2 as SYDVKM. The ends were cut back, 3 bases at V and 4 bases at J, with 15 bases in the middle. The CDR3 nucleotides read TGTGCCAGCAGTTTTTGGGTCGCGGATGTCTATGGCTACACCTTC. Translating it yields CASSFWVADVYGYTF.

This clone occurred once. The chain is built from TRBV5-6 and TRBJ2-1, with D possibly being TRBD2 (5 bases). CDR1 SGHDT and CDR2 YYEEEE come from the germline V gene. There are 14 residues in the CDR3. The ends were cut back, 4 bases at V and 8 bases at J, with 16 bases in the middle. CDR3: CASSPVLETDEQFF. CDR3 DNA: TGTGCCAGCAGCCCTGTACTAGAGACCGATGAGCAGTTCTTC.

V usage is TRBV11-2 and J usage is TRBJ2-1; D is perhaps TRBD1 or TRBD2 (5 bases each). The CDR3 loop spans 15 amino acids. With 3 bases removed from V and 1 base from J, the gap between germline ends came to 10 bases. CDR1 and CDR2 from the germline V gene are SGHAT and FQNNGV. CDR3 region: CASSFGGTSYNEQFF. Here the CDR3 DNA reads TGTGCCAGCAGCTTCGGTGGGACGTCCTACAATGAGCAGTTCTTC.

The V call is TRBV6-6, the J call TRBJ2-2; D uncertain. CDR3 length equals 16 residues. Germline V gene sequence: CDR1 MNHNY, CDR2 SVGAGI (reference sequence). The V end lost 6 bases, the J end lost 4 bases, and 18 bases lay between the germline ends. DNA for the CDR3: TGTGCCAGCAGCTGGCGGAATCGCCCGGGCACCGGGGAGCTGTTTTTT. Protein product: CASSWRNRPGTGELFF.

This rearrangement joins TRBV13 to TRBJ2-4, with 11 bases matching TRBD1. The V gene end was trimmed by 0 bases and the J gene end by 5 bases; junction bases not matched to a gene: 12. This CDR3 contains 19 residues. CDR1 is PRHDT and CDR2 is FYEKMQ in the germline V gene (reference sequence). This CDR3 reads CASSLGIGQGAAGENIQYF. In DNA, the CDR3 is TGTGCCAGCAGCTTAGGCATCGGACAGGGGGCGGCGGGTGAAAACATTCAGTACTTC.

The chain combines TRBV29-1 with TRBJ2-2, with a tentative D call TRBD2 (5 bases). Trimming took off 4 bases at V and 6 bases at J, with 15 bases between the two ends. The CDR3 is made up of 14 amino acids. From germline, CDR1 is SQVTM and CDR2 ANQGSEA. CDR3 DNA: TGCAGCGTTGTATGGGTGGGTAGCGCCGGGGAGCTGTTTTTT. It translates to CSVVWVGSAGELFF.

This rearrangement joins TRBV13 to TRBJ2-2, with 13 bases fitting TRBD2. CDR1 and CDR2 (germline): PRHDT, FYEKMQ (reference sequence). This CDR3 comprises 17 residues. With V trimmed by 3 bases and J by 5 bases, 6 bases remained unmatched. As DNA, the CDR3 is TGTGCCAGCAGCTTCGGGACTAGCGGGACCCTAACCGGGGAGCTGTTTTTT. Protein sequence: CASSFGTSGTLTGELFF. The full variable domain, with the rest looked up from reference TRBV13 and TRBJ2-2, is AAGVIQSPRHLIKEKRETATLKCYPIPRHDTVYWYQQGPGQDPQFLISFYEKMQSDKGSIPDRFSAQQFSDYHSELNMSSLELGDSALYFCASSFGTSGTLTGELFFGEGSRLTVL.

The CDR3 loop reads CASSIRGTDGYTF. The CDR3 coding sequence is TGTGCCAGTAGTATAAGAGGAACTGATGGCTACACCTTC. This chain connects TRBV19 to TRBJ1-2; D remains ambiguous. Deletions cut 2 bases from V and 6 bases from J, with 10 bases between. The germline gives CDR1 LNHDA, CDR2 SQIVND (reference sequence). The CDR3 has 13 amino acids.

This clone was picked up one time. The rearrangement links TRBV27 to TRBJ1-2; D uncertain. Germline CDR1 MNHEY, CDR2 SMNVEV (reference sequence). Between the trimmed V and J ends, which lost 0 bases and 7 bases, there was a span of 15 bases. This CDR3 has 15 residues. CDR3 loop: CASSLSVPKFLGYTF. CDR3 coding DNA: TGTGCCAGCAGTTTATCCGTACCTAAATTCCTTGGCTACACCTTC.

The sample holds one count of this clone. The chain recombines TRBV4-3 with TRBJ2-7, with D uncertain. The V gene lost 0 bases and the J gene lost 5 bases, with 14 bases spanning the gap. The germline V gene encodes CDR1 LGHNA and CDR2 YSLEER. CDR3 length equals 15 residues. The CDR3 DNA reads TGCGCCAGCAGCCAAGAAATGCTGGATTACGACGAGCAGTACTTC. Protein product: CASSQEMLDYDEQYF.

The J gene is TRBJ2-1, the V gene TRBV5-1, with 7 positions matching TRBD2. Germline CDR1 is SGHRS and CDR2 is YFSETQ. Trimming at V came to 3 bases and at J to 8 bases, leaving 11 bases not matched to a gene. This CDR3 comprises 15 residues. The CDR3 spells CASSSRGGSGDEQFF. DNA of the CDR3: TGCGCCAGCAGCTCAAGGGGCGGGAGTGGCGATGAGCAGTTCTTC.

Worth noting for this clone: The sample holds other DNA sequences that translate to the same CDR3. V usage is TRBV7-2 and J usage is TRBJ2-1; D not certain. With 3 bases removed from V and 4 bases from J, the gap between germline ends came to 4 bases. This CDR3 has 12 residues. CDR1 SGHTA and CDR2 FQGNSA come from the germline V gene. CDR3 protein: CASSFSYNEQFF. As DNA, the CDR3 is TGTGCCAGCAGCTTTAGTTACAATGAGCAGTTCTTC.

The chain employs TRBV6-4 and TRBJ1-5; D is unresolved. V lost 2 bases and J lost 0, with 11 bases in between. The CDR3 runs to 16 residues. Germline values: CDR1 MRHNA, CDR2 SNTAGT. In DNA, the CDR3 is TGTGCCAGCAGTGACGGTACAACCTATAGCAATCAGCCCCAGCATTTT. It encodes CASSDGTTYSNQPQHF.